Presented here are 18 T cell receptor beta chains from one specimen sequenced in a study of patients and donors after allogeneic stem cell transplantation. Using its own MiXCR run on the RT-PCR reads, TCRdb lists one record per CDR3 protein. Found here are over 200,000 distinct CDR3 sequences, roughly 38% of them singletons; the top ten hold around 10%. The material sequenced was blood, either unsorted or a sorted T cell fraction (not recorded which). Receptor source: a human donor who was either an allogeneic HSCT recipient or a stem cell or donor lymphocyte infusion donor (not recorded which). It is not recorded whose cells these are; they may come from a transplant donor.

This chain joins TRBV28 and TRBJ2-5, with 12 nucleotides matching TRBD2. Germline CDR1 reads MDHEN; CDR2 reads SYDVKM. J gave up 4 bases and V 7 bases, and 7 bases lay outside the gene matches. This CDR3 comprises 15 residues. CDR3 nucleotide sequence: TGTGCCAGCACCCTAGCGGGGGGGCTTGGAGAGACCCAGTACTTC. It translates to CASTLAGGLGETQYF.

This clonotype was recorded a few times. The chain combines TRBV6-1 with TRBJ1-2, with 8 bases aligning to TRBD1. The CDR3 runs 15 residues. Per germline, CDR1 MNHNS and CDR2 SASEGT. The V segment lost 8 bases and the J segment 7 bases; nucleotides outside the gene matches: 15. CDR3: CASESGQGSASGYTF. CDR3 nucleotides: TGTGCCAGCGAAAGCGGACAGGGAAGTGCTTCTGGCTACACCTTC.

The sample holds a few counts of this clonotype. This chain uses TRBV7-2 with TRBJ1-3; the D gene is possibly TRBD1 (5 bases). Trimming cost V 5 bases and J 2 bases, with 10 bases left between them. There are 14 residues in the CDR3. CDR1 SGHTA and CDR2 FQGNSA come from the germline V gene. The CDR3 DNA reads TGTGCCAGCAGCCCCTCGGGGGCTGGAAACACCATATATTTT. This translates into CASSPSGAGNTIYF.

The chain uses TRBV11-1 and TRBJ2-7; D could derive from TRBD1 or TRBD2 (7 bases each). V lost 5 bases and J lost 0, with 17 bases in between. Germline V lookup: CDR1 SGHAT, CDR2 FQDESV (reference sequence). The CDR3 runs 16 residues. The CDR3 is CASSDRGGTASYEQYF. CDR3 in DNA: TGTGCCAGCAGCGATAGGGGGGGGACAGCCTCCTACGAGCAGTACTTC.

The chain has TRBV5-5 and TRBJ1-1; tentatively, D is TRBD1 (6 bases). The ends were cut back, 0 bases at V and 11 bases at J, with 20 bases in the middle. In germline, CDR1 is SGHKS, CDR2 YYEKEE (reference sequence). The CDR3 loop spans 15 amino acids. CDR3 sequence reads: CASSLATAAGEDAFF. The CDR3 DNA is TGTGCCAGCAGCTTGGCCACAGCGGCAGGGGAAGACGCTTTCTTT.

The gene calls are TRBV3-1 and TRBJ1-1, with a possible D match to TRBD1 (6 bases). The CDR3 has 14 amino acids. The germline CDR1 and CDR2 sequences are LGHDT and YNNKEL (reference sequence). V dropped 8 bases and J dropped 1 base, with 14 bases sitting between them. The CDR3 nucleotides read TGTGCCAGCTCCACCCACAGGGAGAACACTGAAGCTTTCTTT. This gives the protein CASSTHRENTEAFF.

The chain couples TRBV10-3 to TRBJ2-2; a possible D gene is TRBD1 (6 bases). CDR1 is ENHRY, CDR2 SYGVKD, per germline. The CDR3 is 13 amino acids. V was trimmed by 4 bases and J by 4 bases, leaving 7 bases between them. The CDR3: CAISAQGTGELFF. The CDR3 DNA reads TGTGCCATCAGTGCACAGGGCACCGGGGAGCTGTTTTTT.

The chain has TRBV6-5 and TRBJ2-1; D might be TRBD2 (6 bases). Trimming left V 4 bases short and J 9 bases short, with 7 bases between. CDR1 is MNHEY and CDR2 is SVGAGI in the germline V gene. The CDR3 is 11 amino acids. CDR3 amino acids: CASSLGGEQFF. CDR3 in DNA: TGTGCCAGCAGTTTGGGGGGTGAGCAGTTCTTC.

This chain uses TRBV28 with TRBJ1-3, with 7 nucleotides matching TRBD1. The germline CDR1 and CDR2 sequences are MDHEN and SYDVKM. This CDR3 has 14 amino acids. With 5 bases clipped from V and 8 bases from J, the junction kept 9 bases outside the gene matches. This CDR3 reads CASSLPTGRDTIYF. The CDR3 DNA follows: TGTGCCAGCAGTCTGCCGACAGGGAGGGACACCATATATTTT.

The CDR3 reads CATRDSRNTEAFF. As DNA, the CDR3 is TGTGCCACCCGGGACAGCCGGAACACTGAAGCTTTCTTT. The chain carries TRBV12-3 or TRBV12-4 and TRBJ1-1, with 7 bases aligning to TRBD1. Unmatched junction bases numbered 6, after V lost 10 bases and J lost 1 base. CDR3 length: 13 residues.

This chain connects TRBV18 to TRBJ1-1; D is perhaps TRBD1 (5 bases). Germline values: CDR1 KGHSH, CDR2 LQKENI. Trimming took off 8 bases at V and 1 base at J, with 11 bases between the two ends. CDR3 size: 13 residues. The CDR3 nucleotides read TGTGCCAGCAGCGCAACAGGGAACACTGAAGCTTTCTTT. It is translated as CASSATGNTEAFF.

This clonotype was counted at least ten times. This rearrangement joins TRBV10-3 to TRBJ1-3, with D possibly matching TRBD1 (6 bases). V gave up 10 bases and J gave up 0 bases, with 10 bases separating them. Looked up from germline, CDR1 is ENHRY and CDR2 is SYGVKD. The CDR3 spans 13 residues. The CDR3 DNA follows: TGTGCCACAGGACAGAGCTCTGGAAACACCATATATTTT. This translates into CATGQSSGNTIYF.

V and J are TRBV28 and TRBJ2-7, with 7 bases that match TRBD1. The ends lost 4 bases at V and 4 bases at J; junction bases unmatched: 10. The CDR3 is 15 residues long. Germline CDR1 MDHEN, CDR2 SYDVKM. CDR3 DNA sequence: TGTGCCAGCAGTTCCCCACAGGGGTCCCGATACGAGCAGTACTTC. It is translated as CASSSPQGSRYEQYF.

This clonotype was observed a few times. The CDR3 bases are TGTGCCAGCAGCTCGTGGGCGGGGAACACTGAAGCTTTCTTT. Its translation: CASSSWAGNTEAFF. The rearrangement joins TRBV7-2 to TRBJ1-1; D gene unclear. Germline CDR1 is SGHTA and CDR2 is FQGNSA. Trimming cost V 4 bases and J 1 base, with 10 bases left between them. The CDR3 has 14 amino acids.

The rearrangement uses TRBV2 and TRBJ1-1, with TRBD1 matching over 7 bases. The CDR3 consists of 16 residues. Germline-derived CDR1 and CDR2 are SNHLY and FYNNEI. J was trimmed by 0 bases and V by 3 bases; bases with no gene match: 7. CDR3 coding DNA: TGTGCCAGCAGTGATAACTGGGACAGCATGAACACTGAAGCTTTCTTT. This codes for CASSDNWDSMNTEAFF.

The CDR3 DNA sequence: TGTGCCAGCTTGCTTGAGCAAACCGACAATGAGCAGTTCTTC. Translating gives CASLLEQTDNEQFF. V and J are TRBV7-6 and TRBJ2-1; D is unresolved. The CDR3 length is 14 residues. Trimming took 8 bases from V and 5 from J, leaving 16 bases between them. The germline V gene encodes CDR1 SGHVS and CDR2 FNYEAQ.

The CDR3 region is CASSLEWGQHYEQYF. The CDR3 DNA is TGTGCCAGCAGCTTAGAATGGGGACAGCACTACGAGCAGTACTTC. The chain recombines TRBV7-9 with TRBJ2-7; 7 positions agree with TRBD1. CDR3 size: 15 residues. Per the germline V gene, CDR1 is SEHNR and CDR2 is FQNEAQ (reference sequence). V gave up 1 base and J gave up 3 bases; unmatched junction bases: 6.

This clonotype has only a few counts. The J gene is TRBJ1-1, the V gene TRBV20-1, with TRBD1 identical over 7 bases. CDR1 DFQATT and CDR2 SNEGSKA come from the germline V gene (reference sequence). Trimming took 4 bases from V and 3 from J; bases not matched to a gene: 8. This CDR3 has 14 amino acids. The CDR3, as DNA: TGCAGTGCTACCGCAGGGGGGTTGTACACTGAAGCTTTCTTT. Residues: CSATAGGLYTEAFF.